A single sample gave rise to the 31 T cell receptor beta chains below, sequenced in a study of vaccination and CD4 T cells after COVID-19. The Oncomine TCR Beta short-read assay was applied to DNA of cultured CD4+ T cells. Using its own MiXCR run on the PCR reads, TCRdb lists one record per CDR3 protein. The table has roughly 14,000 distinct CDR3 sequences, less than 25% seen once. The treatment is: roughly 11-day PBMC culture with coronavirus spike peptide pools or control peptides (ViraFEST assay). Their cognate antigens are unknown. Here the sequenced sample was CD4+ T cells from blood, cultured in vitro, taken after SARS-CoV-2 vaccination. These receptors originate from a human donor who had recovered from COVID-19.

The chain combines TRBV6-1 with TRBJ1-1; no reliable D call. The V and J ends lost 5 bases and 4 bases respectively, with 17 bases between them. CDR3 length: 15 amino acids. CDR1 is MNHNS, CDR2 SASEGT, per germline. CDR3 nucleotide sequence: TGTGCCAGCAGTCTTCACTTGACCGGGAGCACTGAAGCTTTCTTT. Translating it yields CASSLHLTGSTEAFF.

The chain has TRBV6-1 and TRBJ2-5; 11 bases match TRBD2. Per germline, CDR1 MNHNS and CDR2 SASEGT. The CDR3 sequence is 18 residues long. The trim removed 4 bases at V and 0 bases at J, leaving 10 bases unmatched. The CDR3 DNA is TGTGCCAGCAGTGGGGGCCGGACTAGCGGGTGGTACCAAGAGACCCAGTACTTC. Its protein product is CASSGGRTSGWYQETQYF.

The chain couples TRBV11-2 to TRBJ2-3, with 7 bases fitting TRBD2. Germline-derived CDR1 and CDR2 are SGHAT and FQNNGV. The J segment lost 2 bases and the V segment lost 2 bases, leaving 13 bases of the junction unmatched. The CDR3 sequence is 18 residues long. The CDR3 sequence is CASSLTRTRGLITDTQYF. For the CDR3, the DNA is TGTGCCAGCAGCTTAACTCGGACTAGAGGACTCATCACAGATACGCAGTATTTT. The full variable domain, with the rest looked up from reference TRBV11-2 and TRBJ2-3, is EAGVAQSPRYKIIEKRQSVAFWCNPISGHATLYWYQQILGQGPKLLIQFQNNGVVDDSQLPKDRFSAERLKGVDSTLKIQPAKLEDSAVYLCASSLTRTRGLITDTQYFGPGTRLTVL.

V and J are TRBV29-1 and TRBJ1-2; perhaps TRBD1 as D (6 bases). CDR1 SQVTM and CDR2 ANQGSEA come from the germline V gene. The ends were cut back, 4 bases at V and 2 bases at J, with 11 bases in the middle. The CDR3 runs to 13 residues. In DNA, the CDR3 is TGCAGCGTTGGGACAGCGGAGAACTATGGCTACACCTTC. Encoded protein: CSVGTAENYGYTF.

The rearrangement uses TRBV12-3 or TRBV12-4 and TRBJ1-3; 8 nucleotides agree with TRBD1. The CDR3 extends over 14 amino acids. Unmatched junction bases numbered 0, after V lost 3 bases and J lost 2 bases. The CDR3 protein is CASSLTGAGNTIYF. The CDR3 DNA reads TGTGCCAGCAGTTTGACAGGGGCTGGAAACACCATATATTTT.

By share, this clonotype counts as large. The chain is built from TRBV7-2 and TRBJ2-3; the D is unclear. Trimming cost V 4 bases and J 2 bases, with 4 bases left between them. This CDR3 spans 12 amino acids. Germline assignment: CDR1 SGHTA and CDR2 FQGNSA. The CDR3, as DNA: TGTGCCAGCAGCTCCTACACAGATACGCAGTATTTT. This codes for CASSSYTDTQYF.

The V gene is TRBV6-2 or TRBV6-3, the J gene TRBJ2-5; 8 bases align to TRBD2. The V segment lost 2 bases and the J segment 4 bases; nucleotides outside the gene matches: 6. The CDR3 sequence is 15 residues long. The V gene's germline CDR1 is MNHEY and CDR2 SVGEGT. As DNA, the CDR3 is TGTGCCAGCAGTTACGTGGGGACTAGAGTAGAGACCCAGTACTTC. Translated, it gives CASSYVGTRVETQYF.

A single count supports this clonotype. The chain has TRBV28 and TRBJ2-7, with 7 bases that match TRBD1. The J segment lost 6 bases and the V segment lost 2 bases, leaving 10 bases of the junction unmatched. Germline V gene data show CDR1 as MDHEN and CDR2 as SYDVKM. The CDR3 has 15 amino acids. The CDR3 DNA reads as TGTGCCAGCAGTTTAGGGGTACAGGGGTATCTCGAGCAGTACTTC. As protein: CASSLGVQGYLEQYF.

V gene TRBV18 combines with J gene TRBJ1-2; the match to TRBD1 covers 7 bases. The CDR3 is 13 amino acids. Germline V lookup: CDR1 KGHSH, CDR2 LQKENI. The V segment lost 2 bases and the J segment 4 bases; nucleotides outside the gene matches: 1. The CDR3 is CASSPTGVYGYTF. The DNA for the CDR3 is TGTGCCAGCTCACCAACAGGGGTCTATGGCTACACCTTC. The full variable domain, completed using reference TRBV18 and TRBJ1-2, is NAGVMQNPRHLVRRRGQEARLRCSPMKGHSHVYWYRQLPEEGLKFMVYLQKENIIDESGMPKERFSAEFPKEGPSILRIQQVVRGDSAAYFCASSPTGVYGYTFGSGTRLTVV.

This chain links TRBV19 with TRBJ2-5, with TRBD1 matching over 10 bases. The CDR3 length is 14 residues. With V trimmed by 1 base and J by 6 bases, 2 bases remained unmatched. Germline loops: CDR1 LNHDA, CDR2 SQIVND (reference sequence). CDR3 sequence: CASSIGGQGKTQYF. DNA of the CDR3: TGTGCCAGTAGTATAGGGGGACAGGGGAAGACCCAGTACTTC.

A few counts support this clonotype. CDR3 sequence: CASSPERSIYGYTF. CDR3 nucleotides: TGTGCCAGCTCACCAGAGAGATCTATCTATGGCTACACCTTC. This chain connects TRBV18 to TRBJ1-2; D remains unclear. Germline CDR1 KGHSH, CDR2 LQKENI. V lost 2 bases and J lost 4, with 11 bases in between. The CDR3 loop spans 14 amino acids.

Only a few counts were recorded for this clonotype. The chain recombines TRBV6-1 with TRBJ1-6; D possibly corresponds to TRBD1 (6 bases). Trimming pared 8 bases from V and 7 bases from J, leaving 15 bases between. Germline-derived CDR1 and CDR2 are MNHNS and SASEGT. The length of the CDR3 is 14 residues. CDR3 nucleotides: TGTGCCAGCGGCGACGACAGGTCAAATTCACCCCTCCACTTT. Its translation: CASGDDRSNSPLHF.

This clonotype was recorded a few times. V usage is TRBV6-1 and J usage is TRBJ1-2; 8 bases line up with TRBD1. This CDR3 has 13 residues. Germline V gene data show CDR1 as MNHNS and CDR2 as SASEGT. V trimming: 5 bases; J trimming: 7 bases; junction bases outside the gene matches: 6. The CDR3 is CASSTVQGAGYTF. The CDR3 region has the DNA TGTGCCAGCAGTACGGTCCAGGGGGCTGGCTACACCTTC.

This clonotype showed up just a few times. The chain links TRBV6-5 to TRBJ2-1, with D unclear. Between the trimmed V and J ends, which lost 0 bases and 0 bases, there was a span of 15 bases. Germline CDR1 is MNHEY and CDR2 is SVGAGI. This CDR3 is built from 18 residues. The CDR3 reads CASSYSMGDVSSYNEQFF. The CDR3 DNA reads as TGTGCCAGCAGTTACTCGATGGGCGATGTTAGCTCCTACAATGAGCAGTTCTTC.

This clonotype was observed a few times. This chain links TRBV7-9 with TRBJ1-3, with D hard to call. This CDR3 has 11 residues. The germline gives CDR1 SEHNR, CDR2 FQNEAQ (reference sequence). The ends were cut back, 10 bases at V and 0 bases at J, with 4 bases in the middle. The CDR3 is CAIRSGNTIYF. The CDR3 DNA reads as TGTGCCATCCGCTCTGGAAACACCATATATTTT.

In DNA form, the CDR3 reads TGTGCCAGCAGCGCCACCCGCCACAGGGGGTACACAGATACGCAGTATTTT. Residues: CASSATRHRGYTDTQYF. The V gene is TRBV9, the J gene TRBJ2-3; 8 nucleotides line up with TRBD1. The CDR3 is 17 amino acids. Trimming took 3 bases from V and 2 from J; bases not matched to a gene: 11. Germline-derived CDR1 and CDR2 are SGDLS and YYNGEE.

This clonotype was detected only a few times. V gene TRBV28 combines with J gene TRBJ2-7; 7 bases agree with TRBD2. V lost 8 bases to trimming and J lost 4 bases; unmatched junction nucleotides: 8. Germline-derived CDR1 and CDR2 are MDHEN and SYDVKM. The CDR3 consists of 13 residues. The CDR3 nucleotides read TGTGCCAGCGGACGACTAGCACCTTACGAGCAGTACTTC. Translated: CASGRLAPYEQYF.

The chain employs TRBV2 and TRBJ2-2; D not certain. Per the germline V gene, CDR1 is SNHLY and CDR2 is FYNNEI. V lost 9 bases to trimming and J lost 0 bases, with 8 bases between them. This CDR3 comprises 13 residues. The chain's CDR3 is CASQYTNTGELFF. The CDR3 DNA reads TGTGCCAGTCAATATACGAACACCGGGGAGCTGTTTTTT.

This clonotype was detected only a few times. The rearrangement links TRBV7-9 to TRBJ2-6; no clear D gene. Germline lookup yields CDR1 SEHNR and CDR2 FQNEAQ (reference sequence). The ends were cut back, 5 bases at V and 4 bases at J, with 24 bases in the middle. The CDR3 has 19 residues. DNA for the CDR3: TGTGCCAGCAGCCAAGTGCCGAGGCTAAGAGTGCGCGGGGCCAACGTCCTGACTTTC. Translating it yields CASSQVPRLRVRGANVLTF.

This CDR3 reads CASSQDIYWTGVTEAFF. In DNA form, the CDR3 reads TGTGCCAGCAGCCAAGATATTTACTGGACAGGGGTCACTGAAGCTTTCTTT. The rearrangement links TRBV4-2 to TRBJ1-1; 9 bases are a match to TRBD1. Germline V gives CDR1 LGHNA, CDR2 YNFKEQ. The CDR3 covers 17 residues. Trimming at V came to 0 bases and at J to 4 bases, leaving 9 bases not matched to a gene.

This clonotype counts as medium-sized (0.01 to 0.1%). V and J are TRBV7-2 and TRBJ2-2; D unclear. CDR1 is SGHTA and CDR2 is FQGNSA in the germline V gene. The CDR3 is 13 residues long. Trimming shortened V by 1 base and J by 7 bases, and 7 bases separated the two germline ends. The CDR3 bases are TGTGCCAGCAGCTTAGTAGGTCTCGGGGAGCTGTTTTTT. Translation gives CASSLVGLGELFF.

The rearrangement uses TRBV5-1 and TRBJ1-2; 8 positions agree with TRBD1. CDR1 and CDR2 (germline): SGHRS, YFSETQ. This CDR3 is built from 13 residues. The J segment lost 8 bases and the V segment lost 3 bases, leaving 6 bases of the junction unmatched. CDR3 nucleotide sequence: TGCGCCAGCAGCTACGACAGGGGCTGGGGCTACACCTTC. Protein sequence: CASSYDRGWGYTF.

The rearrangement joins TRBV2 to TRBJ2-3; TRBD2 is a possible D gene (6 bases). The CDR3 loop spans 15 amino acids. The V end lost 6 bases, the J end lost 3 bases, and 16 bases lay between the germline ends. Looked up from germline, CDR1 is SNHLY and CDR2 is FYNNEI. CDR3 amino acids: CASRLTGVGTDTQYF. The CDR3, as DNA: TGTGCCAGCAGGTTAACGGGAGTCGGGACAGATACGCAGTATTTT. Using reference TRBV2 and TRBJ2-3 for the parts outside the CDR3, the full variable domain is EPEVTQTPSHQVTQMGQEVILRCVPISNHLYFYWYRQILGQKVEFLVSFYNNEISEKSEIFDDQFSVERPDGSNFTLKIRSTKLEDSAMYFCASRLTGVGTDTQYFGPGTRLTVL.

This clonotype is medium-sized (0.01 to 0.1%). The V call is TRBV11-2, the J call TRBJ2-7; D gene uncertain. This CDR3 region has 14 residues. Germline lookup yields CDR1 SGHAT and CDR2 FQNNGV. V lost 1 base and J lost 2, with 9 bases in between. The CDR3 nucleotides are TGTGCCAGCAGCTTAGTATTCAGAACCTACGAGCAGTACTTC. It encodes CASSLVFRTYEQYF.

The J gene is TRBJ2-7, the V gene TRBV28; 9 bases are shared with TRBD1. The CDR3 contains 15 residues. J was trimmed by 3 bases and V by 7 bases; bases with no gene match: 10. Germline CDR1 reads MDHEN; CDR2 reads SYDVKM. Written as DNA, the CDR3 is TGTGCCAGCATCTCCCCCGGGACAGGGAACTACGAGCAGTACTTC. Protein product: CASISPGTGNYEQYF. Together with reference TRBV28 and TRBJ2-7, the CDR3 gives the full variable domain: DVKVTQSSRYLVKRTGEKVFLECVQDMDHENMFWYRQDPGLGLRLIYFSYDVKMKEKGDIPEGYSVSREKKERFSLILESASTNQTSMYLCASISPGTGNYEQYFGPGTRLTVT.

V usage is TRBV7-9 and J usage is TRBJ2-2; 7 bases line up with TRBD1. The CDR3 has 15 residues. J gave up 4 bases and V 3 bases, and 5 bases lay outside the gene matches. Germline CDR1 reads SEHNR; CDR2 reads FQNEAQ (reference sequence). As DNA, the CDR3 is TGTGCCAGCAGCTTTTACAGGGGCGGCACCGGGGAGCTGTTTTTT. Amino acids: CASSFYRGGTGELFF.

In this sample, this clonotype turned up once. The chain employs TRBV29-1 and TRBJ2-1; D gene uncertain. V lost 4 bases and J lost 4, with 20 bases in between. CDR1 is SQVTM and CDR2 is ANQGSEA in the germline V gene. The CDR3 consists of 16 residues. CDR3 in amino acids: CSVVEPGPALYNEQFF. The CDR3 nucleotides read TGCAGCGTTGTTGAACCCGGACCGGCTTTATACAATGAGCAGTTCTTC.

This clonotype was picked up a small number of times. The chain recombines TRBV28 with TRBJ2-7; 8 positions agree with TRBD2. V lost 7 bases to trimming and J lost 0 bases; unmatched junction nucleotides: 14. This CDR3 spans 17 amino acids. The germline V gene has CDR1 MDHEN and CDR2 SYDVKM. The CDR3 protein is CASTDGRARWYSYEQYF. CDR3 bases: TGTGCCAGCACCGACGGGAGGGCCCGTTGGTACTCCTACGAGCAGTACTTC.

This clonotype came up a few times. The chain uses TRBV18 and TRBJ1-1, with TRBD1 matching 10 bases. The length of the CDR3 is 14 residues. V shed 4 bases, J shed 5 bases, and the junction held 4 bases outside the gene matches. CDR1 is KGHSH, CDR2 LQKENI, per germline. CDR3 loop: CASSLGQGVTEAFF. CDR3 nucleotide sequence: TGTGCCAGCTCACTTGGACAGGGGGTAACTGAAGCTTTCTTT.

This clonotype was observed a few times. This chain connects TRBV28 to TRBJ1-5, with 10 nucleotides matching TRBD1. Germline V gene data show CDR1 as MDHEN and CDR2 as SYDVKM. This CDR3 spans 14 amino acids. Trimming took 8 bases from V and 6 from J; bases not matched to a gene: 7. CDR3 loop: CASFDRGPLQPQHF. CDR3 DNA sequence: TGTGCCAGCTTCGACAGGGGGCCTCTTCAGCCCCAGCATTTT.

The genes are TRBV18 and TRBJ1-5; the D is unclear. Looked up from germline, CDR1 is KGHSH and CDR2 is LQKENI. The V end lost 0 bases, the J end lost 5 bases, and 14 bases lay between the germline ends. The length of the CDR3 is 16 residues. The CDR3 DNA is TGTGCCAGCTCACCACCGATAAGAAGTGGGCATCAGCCCCAGCATTTT. This sequence encodes CASSPPIRSGHQPQHF.